This T cell receptor beta chain was sequenced in a study of shared clonotypes between healthy human individuals. Only in-frame clones appear in the TCRdb table, and some are missing; sequencing was by immunoSEQ multiplex PCR. The sample carries 2,500,000 or so clones, approximately 93% recorded once. CD4+ cells underwent separation, giving CD45RA+ naive and CD45RA-negative memory subsets. CDR3 size: 16 residues. CDR1 is SGHRS and CDR2 is YFSETQ in the germline V gene. The V gene end was trimmed by 4 bases and the J gene end by 1 base; junction bases not matched to a gene: 8. The sequence derives from a man between 18 and 35 years old in good health. Some clones in this sample may be carry-over from other donors' samples. The chain uses TRBV5-1 and TRBJ2-3, with 8 bases identical to TRBD2. What was sequenced was naive CD4+ T cells from PBMCs. The subset was: CD45RA+ positively selected. CDR3 sequence: CASSPEGLGGTDTQYF. The CDR3 DNA sequence: TGCGCCAGCAGCCCGGAGGGACTAGGGGGCACAGATACGCAGTATTTT.